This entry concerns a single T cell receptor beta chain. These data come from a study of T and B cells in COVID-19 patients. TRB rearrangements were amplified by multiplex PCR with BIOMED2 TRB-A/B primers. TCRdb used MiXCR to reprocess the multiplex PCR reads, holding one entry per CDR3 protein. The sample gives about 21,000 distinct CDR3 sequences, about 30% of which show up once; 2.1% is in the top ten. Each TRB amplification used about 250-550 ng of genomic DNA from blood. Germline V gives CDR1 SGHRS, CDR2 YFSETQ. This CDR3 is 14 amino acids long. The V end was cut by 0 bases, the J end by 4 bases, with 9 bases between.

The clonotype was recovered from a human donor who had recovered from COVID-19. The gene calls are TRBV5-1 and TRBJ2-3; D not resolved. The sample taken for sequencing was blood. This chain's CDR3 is CASSLGQVADTQYF. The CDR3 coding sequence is TGCGCCAGCAGCTTGGGTCAAGTAGCAGATACGCAGTATTTT. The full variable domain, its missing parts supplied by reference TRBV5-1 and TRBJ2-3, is KAGVTQTPRYLIKTRGQQVTLSCSPISGHRSVSWYQQTPGQGLQFLFEYFSETQRNKGNFPGRFSGRQFSNSRSEMNVSTLELGDSALYLCASSLGQVADTQYFGPGTRLTVL.